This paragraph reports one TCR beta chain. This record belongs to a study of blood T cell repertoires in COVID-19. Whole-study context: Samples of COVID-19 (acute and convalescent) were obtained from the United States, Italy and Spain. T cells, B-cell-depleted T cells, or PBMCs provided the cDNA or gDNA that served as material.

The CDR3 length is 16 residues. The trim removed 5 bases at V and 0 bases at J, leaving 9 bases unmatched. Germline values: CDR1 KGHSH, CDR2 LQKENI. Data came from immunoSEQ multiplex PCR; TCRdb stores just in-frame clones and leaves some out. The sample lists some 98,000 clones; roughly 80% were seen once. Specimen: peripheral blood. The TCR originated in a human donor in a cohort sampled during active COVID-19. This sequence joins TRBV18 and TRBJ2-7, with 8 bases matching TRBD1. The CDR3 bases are TGTGCCAGCTCAGCCGGACAGGGCCTTCTCTCCTACGAGCAGTACTTC. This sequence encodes CASSAGQGLLSYEQYF. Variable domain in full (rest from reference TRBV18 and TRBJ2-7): NAGVMQNPRHLVRRRGQEARLRCSPMKGHSHVYWYRQLPEEGLKFMVYLQKENIIDESGMPKERFSAEFPKEGPSILRIQQVVRGDSAAYFCASSAGQGLLSYEQYFGPGTRLTVT.